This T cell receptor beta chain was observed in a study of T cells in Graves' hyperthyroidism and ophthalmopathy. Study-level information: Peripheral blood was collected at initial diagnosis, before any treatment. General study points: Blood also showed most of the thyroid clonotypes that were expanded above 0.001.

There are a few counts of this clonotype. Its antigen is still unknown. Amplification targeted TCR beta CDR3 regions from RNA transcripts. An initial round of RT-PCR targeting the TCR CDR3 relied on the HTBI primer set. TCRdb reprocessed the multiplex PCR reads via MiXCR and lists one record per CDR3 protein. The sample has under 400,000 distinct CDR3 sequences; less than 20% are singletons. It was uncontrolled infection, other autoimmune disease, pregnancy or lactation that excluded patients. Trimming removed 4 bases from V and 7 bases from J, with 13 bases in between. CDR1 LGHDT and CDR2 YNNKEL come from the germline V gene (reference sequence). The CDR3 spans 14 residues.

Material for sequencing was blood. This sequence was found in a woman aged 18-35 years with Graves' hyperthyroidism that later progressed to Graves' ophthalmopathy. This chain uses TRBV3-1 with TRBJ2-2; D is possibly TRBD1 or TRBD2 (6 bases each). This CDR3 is CASSLLEGVGELFF. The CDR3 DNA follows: TGTGCCAGCAGCCTACTGGAGGGGGTCGGGGAGCTGTTTTTT. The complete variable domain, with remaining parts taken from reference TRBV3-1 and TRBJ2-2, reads DTAVSQTPKYLVTQMGNDKSIKCEQNLGHDTMYWYKQDSKKFLKIMFSYNNKELIINETVPNRFSPKSPDKAHLNLHINSLELGDSAVYFCASSLLEGVGELFFGEGSRLTVL.